The 8 T cell receptor beta chains in this list originate from one sample, sequenced in a study of T cells in Graves' hyperthyroidism and ophthalmopathy. Amplification of TCR beta CDR3 regions used RNA as the template. TCR CDR3 underwent first-round RT-PCR with the HTBI primer set. A single record per CDR3 protein comes from TCRdb applying MiXCR to the multiplex PCR reads. The table lists over 500,000 distinct CDR3 sequences, around 50% of them singletons. Sample: peripheral blood or thyroid tissue (not recorded which). Source of these receptors: an adult woman with Graves' disease, either hyperthyroidism or ophthalmopathy (not recorded which).

This clonotype was observed many times. The chain employs TRBV29-1 and TRBJ1-1, with D uncertain. This CDR3 contains 13 residues. With 0 bases removed from V and 1 base from J, the gap between germline ends came to 6 bases. Germline assignment: CDR1 SQVTM and CDR2 ANQGSEA. CDR3 nucleotide sequence: TGCAGCGTTGAAGACAGGCCGAACACTGAAGCTTTCTTT. Encoded protein: CSVEDRPNTEAFF.

This clonotype has more than one count but fewer than ten. The gene calls are TRBV7-9 and TRBJ2-5, with TRBD1 identical over 9 bases. The ends lost 5 bases at V and 4 bases at J; junction bases unmatched: 14. This CDR3 is 17 amino acids long. Germline V gives CDR1 SEHNR, CDR2 FQNEAQ (reference sequence). CDR3 in amino acids: CASSPSSGQGIGETQYF. Written as DNA, the CDR3 is TGTGCCAGCAGCCCATCATCGGGACAGGGTATCGGAGAGACCCAGTACTTC.

V is TRBV28 and J is TRBJ2-6; D remains ambiguous. CDR1 MDHEN and CDR2 SYDVKM come from the germline V gene. V lost 2 bases to trimming and J lost 0 bases, with 11 bases between them. CDR3 length: 17 amino acids. The CDR3 spells CASSLEGLFSGANVLTF. The DNA of the CDR3 is TGTGCCAGCAGTTTAGAAGGCCTATTCTCTGGGGCCAACGTCCTGACTTTC.

The chain has TRBV9 and TRBJ1-5; D not certain. Between the trimmed V and J ends, which lost 4 bases and 0 bases, there was a span of 8 bases. The germline V gene has CDR1 SGDLS and CDR2 YYNGEE. This CDR3 is 14 amino acids long. CDR3 in amino acids: CASSHQDSNQPQHF. CDR3 coding DNA: TGTGCCAGCAGCCACCAAGATAGCAATCAGCCCCAGCATTTT.

This clonotype was recorded a few times. V and J are TRBV3-1 and TRBJ2-5, with a tentative D call TRBD2 (6 bases). The germline CDR1 and CDR2 sequences are LGHDT and YNNKEL (reference sequence). This CDR3 comprises 13 residues. The CDR3 region is CAGGSRNQETQYF. As DNA, the CDR3 is TGTGCGGGAGGAAGCCGAAACCAAGAGACCCAGTACTTC.

This chain joins TRBV10-3 and TRBJ2-5; no definite D call. V was clipped by 4 bases and J by 5 bases, with 8 bases between them. This CDR3 has 12 residues. The germline CDR1 and CDR2 sequences are ENHRY and SYGVKD. The CDR3 nucleotides are TGTGCCATCAGTGGGATTCAGGAGACCCAGTACTTC. Its protein is CAISGIQETQYF.

This clonotype was observed at least ten times. This sequence joins TRBV19 and TRBJ1-4, with D uncertain. From germline, CDR1 is LNHDA and CDR2 SQIVND (reference sequence). The CDR3 length is 12 residues. Trimming shortened V by 8 bases and J by 11 bases, and 15 bases separated the two germline ends. CDR3 residues: CASGPTMYKLFF. The CDR3 DNA follows: TGTGCCAGTGGTCCTACAATGTACAAACTGTTTTTT.

About this clonotype itself: Sequence at one end of the junction differs from germline and may be a read error. CDR3 in amino acids: CAISYSYNNLEAFF. The DNA of the CDR3 is TGTGCCATCAGTTACTCGTATAACAACCTTGAGGCTTTCTTT. The chain joins TRBV6-5 to TRBJ1-1, with D unclear. This CDR3 region has 14 residues. Germline V gives CDR1 MNHEY, CDR2 SVGAGI.